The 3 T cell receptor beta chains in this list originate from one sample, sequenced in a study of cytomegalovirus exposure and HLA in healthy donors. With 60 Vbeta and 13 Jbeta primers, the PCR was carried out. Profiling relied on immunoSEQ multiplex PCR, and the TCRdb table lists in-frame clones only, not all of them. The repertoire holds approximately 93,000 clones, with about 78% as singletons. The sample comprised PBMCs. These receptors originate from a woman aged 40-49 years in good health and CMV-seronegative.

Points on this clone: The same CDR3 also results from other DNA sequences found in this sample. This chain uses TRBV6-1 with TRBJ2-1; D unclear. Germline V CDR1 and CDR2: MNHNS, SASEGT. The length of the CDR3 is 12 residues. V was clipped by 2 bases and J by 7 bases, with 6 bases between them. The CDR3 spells CASSERRNEQFF. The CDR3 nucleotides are TGTGCCAGCAGTGAAAGGCGGAATGAGCAGTTCTTC.

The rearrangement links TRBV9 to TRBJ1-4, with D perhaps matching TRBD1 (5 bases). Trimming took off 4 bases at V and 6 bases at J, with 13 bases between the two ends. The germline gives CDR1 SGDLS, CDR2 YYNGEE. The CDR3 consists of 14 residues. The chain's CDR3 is CASSPGGVDEKLFF. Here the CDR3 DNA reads TGTGCCAGCAGCCCGGGGGGAGTTGATGAAAAACTGTTTTTT.

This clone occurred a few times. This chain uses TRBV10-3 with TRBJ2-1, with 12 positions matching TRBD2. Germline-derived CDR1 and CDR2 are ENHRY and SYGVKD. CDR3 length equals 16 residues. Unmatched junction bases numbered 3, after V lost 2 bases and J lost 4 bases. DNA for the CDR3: TGTGCCATCAGTGAGCGGACTAGCGGGAATTACAATGAGCAGTTCTTC. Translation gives CAISERTSGNYNEQFF.